Given below is one TCR beta chain in context. The sample originates from a study of identical twins. V shed 4 bases and J shed 5 bases, with 11 bases lying between them. CDR3 length: 13 residues. Using its own MiXCR run on the 5' RACE reads, TCRdb lists one record per CDR3 protein. The data contain 600,000 to 800,000 distinct CDR3 sequences, 21% of them seen just once; the ten biggest clones take up around 4.4%. The same sample was also used in a study of T cells expressing NK-cell markers.

Material: PBMCs. V is TRBV12-3 or TRBV12-4 and J is TRBJ1-2; possibly TRBD1 for D (6 bases). This sequence was found in a young woman in good health. This CDR3 is CASSYRAEYGYTF. The CDR3 DNA follows: TGTGCCAGCAGTTACAGGGCGGAGTATGGCTACACCTTC.